The following is a T cell receptor (beta chain) sequence with its context. This sample was included in a study of T cells expressing NK-cell markers. Germline CDR1 reads DFQATT; CDR2 reads SNEGSKA (reference sequence). This CDR3 is built from 11 residues. What made the TCR beta cDNA was 5'RACE template switching with UMIs. TCRdb derives one entry per CDR3 protein from the 5' RACE reads, leaving out DNA. The sample has about 390,000 distinct CDR3 sequences; the top ten hold about 10%. V is TRBV20-1 and J is TRBJ2-3. The sequencing input was blood T cells: a sorted CD56 or NKG2C T cell subset, CD4+ or CD8+ T cells, or bulk PBMC T cells (not recorded which). The TCR was taken from a woman between 45 and 65 years old in good health. The CDR3 reads CSARPQDTQYF.